This paragraph covers one T cell receptor (beta chain) sequence. Its antigen is not yet known. Base qualities are not provided; no much larger clone lies one nucleotide away. The cohort was made up of approximately 670 healthy bone marrow donors. All cohort members were sampled while nominally healthy, although unrecorded immune exposures were likely present. The donor tested CMV seronegative, placing the donor among the 350 or so seronegative members of the cohort. Every donor gave a peripheral blood sample, and the peripheral blood mononuclear cells from that sample were used for TCR beta sequencing. Genomic DNA extraction from the blood cell samples was performed with the Qiagen DNeasy Blood Extraction Kit. From a lookup of the germline V gene (reference sequence), CDR1 and CDR2 are SGHNT and YYREEE. The CDR3 numbers 13 residues from cysteine through phenylalanine. The DNA shown is the 39-base CDR3, in frame from base 1. V ends up 6 bases short and J 5 bases short, with an unmatched junction base count of 3.

This sample was taken from a study of cytomegalovirus exposure and HLA in healthy donors (dated by TCRdb to about 2017). Turning to the overall study: An earlier analysis of a few hundred of the donors reported roughly 300 Gb of sequence data and 100 million to 120 million unique TCR beta sequences obtained from about 179 million T cells. The later analysis used no new phenotypic data to find candidate immune exposures, relying instead on TCR beta sequences and their occurrence across donors. Among the roughly 390 genotyped donors, around 81% belonged to the genetic ancestry cluster associated with self-reported Caucasian donors. Across around 400 genotyped donors of the cohort, an average of about 200,000 unique TCR beta nucleotide sequences per donor were sequenced, and roughly 17% of those sequences were non-productive. Because of strong linkage in the cohort, five DR-DQ haplotypes were treated as single units for association and clustering. Class I and class II HLA loci were covered by the typing at four-digit resolution. Donor age, sex, ethnicity and CMV serostatus were compiled alongside the repertoire data. To decide whether each TCR beta V gene segment behaved as functional or pseudogenic, an earlier analysis of approximately 590 of the donors relied on high-throughput TCR beta sequencing. All discovery cohort repertoires had been generated using a single sequencing platform. Using immunosequencing, the study profiled T cell repertoires from about 610 subjects and related those repertoires to cytomegalovirus serostatus. Typing coverage differed by locus: A, B, C, DRB1 and DQB1 were typed in roughly 629-630 donors, DQA1 in about 500, DPA1 in over 600, and DPB1 in around 440. An early release covering roughly 600 HLA-typed donors comprised about 310 gigabases of sequencing data and about 90 million unique TCR sequences. A later analysis re-examined previously published TCR beta repertoires from more than 650 donors and added high-resolution HLA genotyping to investigate patterns of TCR occurrence. A later genetic analysis used genome-wide SNP genotypes for about 65% of the roughly 670 donors, treating that subset as a discovery cohort. High-throughput TCR immunosequencing, statistical association of individual TCRs with disease status, and machine learning were combined to predict cytomegalovirus infection status. Besides the first cohort of around 670 subjects, a separate validation cohort made up of roughly 120 different subjects was used. The study aimed to test whether cataloging public T cell receptors could reveal signatures of past pathogen exposure.

What the authors observed across the whole study: In a later analysis, the rate of TCR association differed among HLA loci, with DRB1 alleles having the most associated TCRs and HLA-C alleles having the fewest. Assigning TCR associations to individual alleles was difficult when HLA alleles, especially DR and DQ, strongly co-occurred. The study gave a list of under 200 TCR beta chains associated with cytomegalovirus. A later genetic analysis associated a missense DCLRE1C variant with V-gene and J-gene trimming of TCR beta chains, and an independent cohort replicated the association. Correlated functional status among segregating V segments might be attributable to linkage disequilibrium, but an unknown experimental factor could not be ruled out. This cohort had only TCR beta chains sequenced, and the lack of alpha or paired-chain data limited which features could be detected. Because counts were too low, roughly 17 rarely observed V segments, including chromosome 9 orphons, were left out of the earlier analysis of about 500 of the donors. Several of the top co-occurrence clusters appeared to be linked to parvovirus B19, influenza, CMV and Epstein-Barr virus, according to a later analysis. A cluster of highly shared sequence variants was judged likely to represent a technical artifact of the sequencing pipeline. A few of the identified cytomegalovirus-associated TCR beta chains were confirmed in vitro to be specific for cytomegalovirus antigens. A further reported finding was that TCR beta sequences accurately predicted the HLA-A and HLA-B alleles for most subjects in the first cohort. In a later analysis, 16,951 TCR beta sequences were associated with specific HLA alleles at a false discovery rate of 0.05. Because HLA typing was missing for some donors at each locus, association tests included only the typed subset. Some IMGT-functional V segments, including TRBV6-2 and TRBV6-3, could not be told apart with the 87-base-pair reads, so those segments were excluded. The authors suggested that the approach could potentially be extended to other disease states and immunological phenotypes. In a later analysis, HLA-associated TCR beta chains were found to be more clonally expanded and to have lower generation probabilities than equally common non-associated chains. Presence/absence analyses assumed roughly uniform sequencing depth across donors, an assumption that may not hold. In a later analysis, most CMV-associated TCR beta chains were found to appear HLA-restricted, with HLA associations seemingly driven largely by CMV exposure. Most TCR sequences were observed very rarely across donors, whereas some public TCRs were present in many individuals. For the cohort, immune exposure information was limited to CMV serostatus. In an earlier analysis of approximately 600 of the donors, most TCR beta V segments were observed in productive rearrangements about 90% or about 30% of the time, broadly matching IMGT annotations. According to a later genetic analysis, donors in an Asian-associated ancestry cluster had fewer N-insertions in productive TCRs than the approximately 700-donor mean. Cytomegalovirus status was reported to be diagnosed by the classifier with high specificity and sensitivity in both the original and validation cohorts.

Library generation was performed with the immunoSEQ multiplex PCR assay. The multiplex PCR relied on a mix of 60 forward primers for TCR Vbeta segments and 13 reverse primers for TCR Jbeta segments. A multiplex PCR assay on genomic DNA amplified the CDR3 region of rearranged TCR beta genes. Amplified TCR beta libraries were sequenced as 87-base-pair reads on the Illumina HiSeq System. Turning to the authors' computational methods: A later analysis counted some 74 million unique TCR beta chains across the roughly 700 repertoires, and 10 million to 11 million of these chains were shared by at least two donors. A nearest-neighbor algorithm error-corrected the raw reads and collapsed the reads into unique sequences, merging closely related sequences to remove PCR and sequencing errors. V, D and J gene segments were assigned by aligning CDR3 sequences to IMGT reference sequences. For a sequence to be retained, a match of at least six nucleotides to both a V gene segment and a J gene segment was required. Rearrangements were called productive when the CDR3 lacked stop codons and stayed in frame with V and J; all others were non-productive. Following IMGT convention, CDR3 was defined as the stretch from the second conserved V-encoded cysteine up to the conserved J-encoded phenylalanine. In an earlier analysis of roughly 610 of the donors, sequences lacking an unambiguous match to a single V gene segment were excluded. An earlier analysis of about 600 of the donors called V segments functional above 56.7% productive rearrangements and segregating when the between-donor standard deviation exceeded 5%. To diagnose cytomegalovirus status from the catalog of TCR beta chain sequences, a statistical classification framework was built. V and J gene assignment, in a later analysis, came from comparing TCR nucleotide sequences with IMGT/GENE-DB human TR gene sequences. A later analysis assigned CDR3 sequences and most-parsimonious VDJ recombination scenarios with the TCRdist pipeline. A later analysis defined each TCR beta chain by its CDR3 amino acid sequence plus V-gene family, and excluded reads lacking a unique V-gene family. As a way to deal with suspected cross-contamination and a sequencing artifact, a later analysis dropped 592 nucleotide sequences that were highly shared and had low generation probability. In a later analysis, a clonal expansion index was calculated for each public chain from normalized within-repertoire ranks of inferred template counts. In a later analysis, generation probabilities were computed with a VDJ recombination model fitted to out-of-frame rearrangements, and the resulting probabilities were checked against IGoR. A later analysis scored TCR-TCR, TCR-HLA and TCR-CMV co-occurrence with hypergeometric tests, applying a repertoire-size bias correction to TCR pairs. To estimate false discovery rates, a later analysis permuted the HLA or CMV assignments 20 times. In a later analysis, co-occurring TCRs were grouped using DBSCAN, with TCRdist sequence similarity added in when clustering inside HLA-allele-positive subsets. Repertoires with fewer than 30,000 or more than 120,000 public chains, plus five repertoires with anomalous nucleotide sharing, were excluded from co-occurrence clustering. TCRdb mirrors the immuneACCESS table, restricted to in-frame sequences. Some clones are absent from its copies; in checked studies, under half trace to an unresolved V gene, and the reason for the others is unknown. D and trimming were read from the DNA, whereas the V and J calls and clone size are those reported in that table. A total of 150,000 to 200,000 clones appear in this sample, 65% to 80% of them only once. 1.6% of the sample is in the top ten clones.

The TCR originated in a woman aged 25-40 years in good health and CMV-seronegative. Recombination linked TRBV5-4 to TRBJ2-5, with 11 central nucleotides matching TRBD1. The sample consisted of PBMCs. The CDR3 region: CASIGQGAETQYF. The nucleotides read TGTGCCAGCATCGGACAGGGGGCTGAGACCCAGTACTTC. Beyond the CDR3, the reference TRBV5-4 and TRBJ2-5 genes provide the residues; the full variable domain reads: ETGVTQSPTHLIKTRGQQVTLRCSSQSGHNTVSWYQQALGQGPQFIFQYYREEENGRGNFPPRFSGLQFPNYSSELNVNALELDDSALYLCASIGQGAETQYFGPGTRLLVL.